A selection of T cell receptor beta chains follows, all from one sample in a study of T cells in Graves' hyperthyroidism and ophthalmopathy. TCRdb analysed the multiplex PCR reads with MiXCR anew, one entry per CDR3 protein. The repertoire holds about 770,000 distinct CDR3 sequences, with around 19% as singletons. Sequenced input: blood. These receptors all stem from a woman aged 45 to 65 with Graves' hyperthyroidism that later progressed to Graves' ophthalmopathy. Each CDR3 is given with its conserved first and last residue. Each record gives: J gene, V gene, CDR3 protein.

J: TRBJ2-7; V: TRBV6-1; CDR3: CASRVGSYEQYF
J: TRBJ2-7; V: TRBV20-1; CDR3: CSARGQGGHEQYF
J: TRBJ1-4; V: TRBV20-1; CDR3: CSAPLTGRNEKLFF
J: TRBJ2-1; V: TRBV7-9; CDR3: CASSHPSRGASYNEQFF
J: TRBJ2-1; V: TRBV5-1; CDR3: CASSLAIDNEQFF
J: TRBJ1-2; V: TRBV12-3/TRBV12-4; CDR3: CAIQGWVGYGYTF
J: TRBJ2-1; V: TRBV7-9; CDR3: CASSLKGSSYNEQFF
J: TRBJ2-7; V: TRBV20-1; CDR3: CSATRLAASSYEQYF
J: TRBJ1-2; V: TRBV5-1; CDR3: CASSLASVDGYTF
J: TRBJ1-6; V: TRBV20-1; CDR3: CSARRQGSGSPLHF
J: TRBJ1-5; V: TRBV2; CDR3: CASSEYMTGNNQPQHF
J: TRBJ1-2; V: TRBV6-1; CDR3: CASRPPGQGVHGYTF
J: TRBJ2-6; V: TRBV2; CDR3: CASSERGGVGANVLTF
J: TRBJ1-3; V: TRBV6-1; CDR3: CASSTDRTSGNTIYF
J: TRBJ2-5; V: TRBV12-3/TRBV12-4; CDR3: CASSLDLGGRETQYF
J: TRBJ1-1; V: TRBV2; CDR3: CASNTAGGMNTEAFF
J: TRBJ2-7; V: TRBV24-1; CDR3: CATSDGTDYEQYF
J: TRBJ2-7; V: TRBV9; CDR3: CASSPRGRGYYEQYF
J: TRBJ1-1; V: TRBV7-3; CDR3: CASSLVSSFRGSGNREAFF
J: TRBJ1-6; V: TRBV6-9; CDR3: CASSYEQWTGNSPLHF
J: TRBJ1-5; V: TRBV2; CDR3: CASSRRSSGNQPQHF
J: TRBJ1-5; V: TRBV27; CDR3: CASSYGSTNQPQHF
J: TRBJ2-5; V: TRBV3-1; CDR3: CASSQMVYQETQYF
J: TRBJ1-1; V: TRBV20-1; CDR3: CSAKGNPGLLNTEAFF
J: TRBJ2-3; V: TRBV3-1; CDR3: CASSQGLGPGTLAEDTQYF
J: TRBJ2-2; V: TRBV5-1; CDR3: CASSLDLTGGNTGELFF
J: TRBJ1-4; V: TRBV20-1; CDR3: CSARSDSATNEKLFF
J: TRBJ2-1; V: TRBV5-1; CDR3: CSSSYYTGTGGNEQFF
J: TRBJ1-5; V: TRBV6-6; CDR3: CASSYSGVRDQPQHF
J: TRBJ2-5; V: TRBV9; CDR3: CASSVGGGSETQYF
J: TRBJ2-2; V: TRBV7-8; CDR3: CASRSGTGATGELFF
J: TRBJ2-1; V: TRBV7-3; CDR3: CASSVLAGFNEQFF
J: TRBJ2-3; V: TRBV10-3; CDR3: CAISEAASGGTDTQYF
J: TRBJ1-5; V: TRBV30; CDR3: CAWSVGEGKQPQHF
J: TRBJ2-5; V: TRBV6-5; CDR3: CASSYGGLRETQYF
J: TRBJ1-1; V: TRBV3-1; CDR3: CASSQGPGQMNTEAFF
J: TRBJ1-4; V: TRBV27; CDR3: CASSRGRNPSTNEKLFF
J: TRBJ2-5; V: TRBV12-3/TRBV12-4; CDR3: CASSFQGGQETQYF
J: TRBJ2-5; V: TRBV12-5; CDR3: CASGSRTETQYF
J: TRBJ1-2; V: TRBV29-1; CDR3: CSVPPGAPNYGYTF
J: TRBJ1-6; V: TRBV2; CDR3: CASMYRHSPLHF
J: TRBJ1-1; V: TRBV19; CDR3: CASRFQGGTEAFF
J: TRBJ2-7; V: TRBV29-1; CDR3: CSVDVVDRETYEQYF
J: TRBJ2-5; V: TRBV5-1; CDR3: CASSLDGGGEETQYF
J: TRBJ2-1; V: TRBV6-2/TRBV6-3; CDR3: CASSYSENSYNEQFF
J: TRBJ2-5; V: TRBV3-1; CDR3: CASSLGQFQETQYF
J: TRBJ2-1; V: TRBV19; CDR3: CASSIKARGLGDEQFF
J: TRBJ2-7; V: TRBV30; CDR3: CAWSPGLAGVYEQYF
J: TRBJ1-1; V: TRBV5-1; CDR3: CASSRRQGNTEAFF
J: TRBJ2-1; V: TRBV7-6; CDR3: CASSLLGPYNEQFF
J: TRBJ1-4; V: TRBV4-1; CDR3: CASSQVWGDREKLFF
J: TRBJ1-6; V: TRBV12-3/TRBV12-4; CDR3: CASSLAGGRGSPLHF
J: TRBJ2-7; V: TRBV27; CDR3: CASKGWFDYEQYF